Listed here are 27 T cell receptor beta chains from one sample, sequenced in a study of CD8 T cells in Susac syndrome. RNA in amounts of roughly 0.45 to 1 ug was reverse transcribed with random hexamers. Each CDR3 protein gets one entry after TCRdb re-called the immunoSEQ multiplex PCR reads with MiXCR. This table has some 170,000 distinct CDR3 sequences, about 95% appearing once. Sequences were obtained from CD4+ T cells from PBMCs. The receptors originated from a human donor with Susac syndrome.

This clonotype was detected only once. The chain combines TRBV7-9 with TRBJ2-5, with a weak D call TRBD2 (5 bases). The V end lost 0 bases, the J end lost 5 bases, and 13 bases lay between the germline ends. CDR1 is SEHNR and CDR2 is FQNEAQ in the germline V gene (reference sequence). The CDR3 is made up of 15 amino acids. For the CDR3, the DNA is TGTGCCAGCAGCTTAGCGGCATCCCGAGGGGAGACCCAGTACTTC. Protein: CASSLAASRGETQYF. Combining the CDR3 with reference TRBV7-9 and TRBJ2-5 gives the whole variable domain DTGVSQNPRHKITKRGQNVTFRCDPISEHNRLYWYRQTLGQGPEFLTYFQNEAQLEKSRLLSDRFSAERPKGSFSTLEIQRTEQGDSAMYLCASSLAASRGETQYFGPGTRLLVL.

CDR3 DNA sequence: TGTGCCACCAGCGGGGGGCCTATAGAAGGCTATGGCTACACCTTC. Translating it yields CATSGGPIEGYGYTF. The chain joins TRBV15 to TRBJ1-2, with a weak D call TRBD1 (6 bases). Looked up from germline, CDR1 is LNHNV and CDR2 is YYDKDF (reference sequence). V dropped 5 bases and J dropped 4 bases, with 17 bases sitting between them. The CDR3 length is 15 residues.

This sequence joins TRBV27 and TRBJ1-6; D not resolved. The length of the CDR3 is 14 residues. Trimming cost V 1 base and J 8 bases, with 9 bases left between them. Per germline, CDR1 MNHEY and CDR2 SMNVEV (reference sequence). The CDR3 DNA is TGTGCCAGCAGTTTATTAATTCGAGATTCACCCCTCCACTTT. This sequence encodes CASSLLIRDSPLHF.

The J gene is TRBJ1-1, the V gene TRBV4-2; no clear D gene. Trimming removed 1 base at V and 3 bases at J, with 12 bases between. Germline CDR1 LGHNA, CDR2 YNFKEQ. The CDR3 extends over 15 amino acids. The CDR3 loop is CASSQAAGSDTEAFF. CDR3 sequence (DNA): TGTGCCAGCAGCCAAGCAGCGGGAAGCGACACTGAAGCTTTCTTT.

J is TRBJ2-7 and V is TRBV3-1; maybe TRBD2 (5 bases). The V gene lost 4 bases and the J gene lost 7 bases, with 20 bases spanning the gap. Germline V gene sequence: CDR1 LGHDT, CDR2 YNNKEL (reference sequence). CDR3 length equals 15 residues. The CDR3 spells CASSLGSVRQREQYF. CDR3 bases: TGTGCCAGCAGCCTTGGCTCTGTCCGTCAGCGGGAGCAGTACTTC.

The gene calls are TRBV20-1 and TRBJ2-7; 7 bases align to TRBD1. Germline loops: CDR1 DFQATT, CDR2 SNEGSKA (reference sequence). V trimming: 4 bases; J trimming: 4 bases; junction bases outside the gene matches: 7. CDR3 size: 13 residues. Written as DNA, the CDR3 is TGCAGTGCTATGACAGGGAGTTTATACGAGCAGTACTTC. The encoded protein is CSAMTGSLYEQYF.

The J gene is TRBJ1-1, the V gene TRBV3-1; a weak D match, TRBD1 (5 bases). This CDR3 contains 14 residues. V lost 1 base and J lost 8, with 14 bases in between. In germline, CDR1 is LGHDT, CDR2 YNNKEL (reference sequence). CDR3 bases: TGTGCCAGCAGCCAAGTAAGGGAGGCAGGGGAAGCTTTCTTT. It is translated as CASSQVREAGEAFF.

The chain recombines TRBV6-2 or TRBV6-3 with TRBJ1-4, with D unclear. The germline V and J ends were trimmed by 6 bases and 4 bases, with 15 bases remaining between them. CDR1 and CDR2 from the germline V gene are MNHEY and SVGEGT. The CDR3 is 15 residues long. The DNA of the CDR3 is TGTGCCAGCAGACCCCGAGGCGTTTATAATGAAAAACTGTTTTTT. It encodes CASRPRGVYNEKLFF.

The chain links TRBV18 to TRBJ2-5, with D perhaps assigned TRBD1 or TRBD2 (5 bases each). V was clipped by 3 bases and J by 6 bases, with 17 bases between them. The CDR3 totals 15 residues. CDR1 is KGHSH, CDR2 LQKENI, per germline. CDR3 in DNA: TGTGCCAGCTCACCCTCGGGACCCCAGGGACAGACCCAGTACTTC. Protein: CASSPSGPQGQTQYF.

This chain uses TRBV3-1 with TRBJ2-2, with 9 bases identical to TRBD1. The germline V gene encodes CDR1 LGHDT and CDR2 YNNKEL (reference sequence). The CDR3 spans 15 residues. J gave up 5 bases and V 6 bases, and 7 bases lay outside the gene matches. The CDR3 region is CASSYDRGRTGELFF. The CDR3 bases are TGTGCCAGCAGTTACGACAGGGGGAGGACCGGGGAGCTGTTTTTT.

This clonotype was seen more than once but under ten times. The J gene is TRBJ2-4, the V gene TRBV7-2, with 7 bases identical to TRBD2. CDR1 is SGHTA, CDR2 FQGNSA, per germline. This CDR3 contains 12 residues. V lost 6 bases and J lost 8; bases outside the gene matches: 4. The CDR3 loop reads CASSYSGDIQYF. The CDR3 DNA is TGTGCCAGCAGTTACAGCGGGGACATTCAGTACTTC.

The chain recombines TRBV5-1 with TRBJ2-1, with 11 bases lining up with TRBD2. After removal of 0 bases from V and 1 base from J, the junction contained 3 bases not matched to a gene. This CDR3 has 17 amino acids. Germline V gene sequence: CDR1 SGHRS, CDR2 YFSETQ. The CDR3 coding sequence is TGCGCCAGCAGCTTGGCTAGCGGGAGGACTTCCTACAATGAGCAGTTCTTC. This translates into CASSLASGRTSYNEQFF.

The rearrangement links TRBV30 to TRBJ2-6; TRBD1 agrees at 7 bases. CDR3 length: 16 amino acids. V trimming: 4 bases; J trimming: 3 bases; junction bases outside the gene matches: 9. Germline V gene data show CDR1 as GTSNPN and CDR2 as SVGIG (reference sequence). The DNA for the CDR3 is TGTGCCTGGAAGGAGGCAGGGGGTAGTGGGGCCAACGTCCTGACTTTC. Protein product: CAWKEAGGSGANVLTF.

This chain connects TRBV19 to TRBJ2-7, with TRBD1 matching 10 bases. After removal of 3 bases from V and 3 bases from J, the junction contained 2 bases not matched to a gene. Germline V gives CDR1 LNHDA, CDR2 SQIVND (reference sequence). CDR3 size: 14 residues. The CDR3 bases are TGTGCCAGTAGTATGACAGGGGGCCTCTACGAGCAGTACTTC. Its translation: CASSMTGGLYEQYF.

This sequence joins TRBV11-3 and TRBJ2-5; D possibly corresponds to TRBD1 (6 bases). Deletions cut 6 bases from V and 5 bases from J, with 13 bases between. Germline-derived CDR1 and CDR2 are SGHNT and YENEEA. CDR3 length: 13 residues. DNA of the CDR3: TGTGCCAGCAGTCGAACAGGGCTGGAGACCCAGTACTTC. As protein: CASSRTGLETQYF. Drawing the rest from reference TRBV11-3 and TRBJ2-5, the complete variable domain is EAGVVQSPRYKIIEKKQPVAFWCNPISGHNTLYWYLQNLGQGPELLIRYENEEAVDDSQLPKDRFSAERLKGVDSTLKIQPAELGDSAVYLCASSRTGLETQYFGPGTRLLVL.

The CDR3 sequence: CASSWDYSSGANVLTF. CDR3 nucleotide sequence: TGTGCCAGCAGTTGGGATTACTCTTCTGGGGCCAACGTCCTGACTTTC. The rearrangement uses TRBV27 and TRBJ2-6, with D hard to call. V was cut by 4 bases and J by 1 base, with 11 bases left in between. From germline, CDR1 is MNHEY and CDR2 SMNVEV (reference sequence). This CDR3 region has 16 residues.

This chain uses TRBV6-2 or TRBV6-3 with TRBJ1-2, with D possibly matching TRBD1 (6 bases). Germline V gene data show CDR1 as MNHEY and CDR2 as SVGEGT. Trimming removed 4 bases at V and 8 bases at J, with 17 bases between. CDR3 length: 14 amino acids. In nucleotides, the CDR3 is TGTGCCAGCAGTTCAGGATTCCTCGGGGGCGGCTACACCTTC. Translated: CASSSGFLGGGYTF.

The chain links TRBV29-1 to TRBJ1-1, with D perhaps matching TRBD1 (5 bases). V was cut by 4 bases and J by 5 bases, with 11 bases left in between. The CDR3 has 12 residues. The germline CDR1 and CDR2 sequences are SQVTM and ANQGSEA. This chain's CDR3 is CSVVTGGTEAFF. CDR3 nucleotides: TGCAGCGTTGTAACAGGTGGAACTGAAGCTTTCTTT.

The DNA of the CDR3 is TGTGCCAGCAGCTTAGCCCGGGCAGGGGGGGATGGCTACACCTTC. Its translation: CASSLARAGGDGYTF. The chain employs TRBV7-9 and TRBJ1-2, with 7 positions matching TRBD1. Germline CDR1 is SEHNR and CDR2 is FQNEAQ (reference sequence). This CDR3 has 15 amino acids. V dropped 0 bases and J dropped 6; count of bases not matched to a gene: 7.

The chain has TRBV23-1 and TRBJ2-7; D is perhaps TRBD1 (5 bases). TRBV23-1 is given ORF status, its function remaining uncertain. Trimming took 4 bases from V and 6 from J, leaving 22 bases between them. The CDR3 is 16 residues long. In DNA, the CDR3 is TGCGCCAGCAGTCCGAACTTACAGGTTAATACGTGCGAGCAGTACTTC. Translating it yields CASSPNLQVNTCEQYF.

The chain links TRBV4-3 to TRBJ1-6; D gene unclear. The V end lost 1 base, the J end lost 8 bases, and 9 bases lay between the germline ends. Per the germline V gene, CDR1 is LGHNA and CDR2 is YSLEER. The CDR3 is 14 residues long. The CDR3 DNA sequence: TGCGCCAGCAGCCAAGGGGTAAGGGATTCACCCCTCCACTTT. Translating gives CASSQGVRDSPLHF.

The V and J genes are TRBV24-1 and TRBJ2-3; 10 bases line up with TRBD1. The CDR3 sequence is 18 residues long. Germline V gives CDR1 KGHDR, CDR2 SFDVKD. Losses at the gene ends were 4 bases for V and 3 bases for J; bases not matched to a gene: 12. The CDR3 spells CATSDRTGGYGATDTQYF. In DNA form, the CDR3 reads TGTGCCACCAGTGACCGGACAGGGGGATATGGTGCGACAGATACGCAGTATTTT.

The chain employs TRBV28 and TRBJ2-2, with D possibly matching TRBD2 (6 bases). Trimming shortened V by 6 bases and J by 1 base, and 12 bases separated the two germline ends. Germline V gene lookup returns CDR1 MDHEN and CDR2 SYDVKM. CDR3 length: 15 amino acids. CDR3 bases: TGTGCCAGCAGGACACTCGGGGGGAACACCGGGGAGCTGTTTTTT. This sequence encodes CASRTLGGNTGELFF. Based on the CDR3 plus reference TRBV28 and TRBJ2-2, the full variable domain is DVKVTQSSRYLVKRTGEKVFLECVQDMDHENMFWYRQDPGLGLRLIYFSYDVKMKEKGDIPEGYSVSREKKERFSLILESASTNQTSMYLCASRTLGGNTGELFFGEGSRLTVL.

This clonotype appeared once. This chain joins TRBV2 and TRBJ2-5, with D maybe TRBD2 (6 bases). The germline V and J ends were trimmed by 6 bases and 5 bases, with 13 bases remaining between them. Per the germline V gene, CDR1 is SNHLY and CDR2 is FYNNEI. The CDR3 is 13 residues long. CDR3 coding DNA: TGTGCCAGCAGGGGTCCAGGAGGGGAGACCCAGTACTTC. Translating it yields CASRGPGGETQYF.

CDR3 amino acids: CASSHLGGPEAFF. Here the CDR3 DNA reads TGTGCCAGCAGCCACCTGGGGGGACCTGAAGCTTTCTTT. The chain joins TRBV28 to TRBJ1-1; possibly TRBD1 for D (5 bases). CDR1 and CDR2 (germline): MDHEN, SYDVKM. The CDR3 loop spans 13 amino acids. Trimming left V 6 bases short and J 6 bases short, with 14 bases between.

The gene calls are TRBV19 and TRBJ1-2; the match to TRBD1 covers 9 bases. The CDR3 covers 16 residues. The junction had 13 bases not matched to a gene; V was cut back by 5 bases and J by 6 bases. The germline CDR1 and CDR2 sequences are LNHDA and SQIVND (reference sequence). The CDR3 DNA reads as TGTGCCAGTAGTCCCCTCGACAGGGGGATATCGGATGGCTACACCTTC. Its protein product is CASSPLDRGISDGYTF.

The chain joins TRBV12-3 or TRBV12-4 to TRBJ2-7; TRBD2 matches 13 bases. The V gene end was trimmed by 6 bases and the J gene end by 7 bases; junction bases not matched to a gene: 12. This CDR3 has 16 residues. The CDR3 bases are TGTGCCAGCAGGCCTCCAGGTCAGGGACTAGCGGGAGAGCAGTACTTC. Protein product: CASRPPGQGLAGEQYF.